This paragraph covers one TCR beta chain sequence. The sample is drawn from a study of blood T cell repertoires in COVID-19. Study overall: PBMCs, B-cell-depleted T cells, or T cells were the source of the cDNA or gDNA that made up the material.

The CDR3 consists of 12 residues. CDR1 is LGHDT, CDR2 YNNKEL, per germline (reference sequence). V dropped 2 bases and J dropped 11; count of bases not matched to a gene: 2. Original analysis: Reference gene primer amplification gave estimated nucleated cell counts. Sequenced by immunoSEQ multiplex PCR; TCRdb stores in-frame clones only, minus some. V, J and clone size were drawn from that table, and D and trimming were deduced from the DNA. Of about 56,000 clones detected, 89% appear once; the ten largest clones hold around 18%. The TCR comes from a human donor in a cohort sampled during active COVID-19. The specimen sequenced was peripheral blood. The chain links TRBV3-1 (or the pseudogene TRBV3-2) to TRBJ2-4; 8 bases fit TRBD1. This CDR3 reads CASSQSDRVQYF. The CDR3, as DNA: TGTGCCAGCAGCCAATCGGACAGGGTTCAGTACTTC.